This is a list of T cell receptor beta chains from one sample in a study of spatial heterogeneity in lung cancer. TCRdb independently ran MiXCR on the 5' RACE reads; one entry per CDR3 protein. The table lists more than 2,500 distinct CDR3 sequences, about 18% of them singletons, with more than 20% in the top ten. The sample was normal lung tissue next to the tumor, taken at surgery. These TCRs come from a female donor with early-stage non-small cell lung cancer. The CDR3 runs from the conserved cysteine through the conserved F or W. The D gene is left open where the match is weak. For some rows the clone size is stated as once, few or many, or as a class when expanded; others skip it.

size: medium-sized
J: TRBJ2-1
D: TRBD2
V: TRBV19
DNA: TGTGCCAGTAGTATGGCACTAGCGGGAGTGGGGAATGAGCAGTTCTTC
CDR3: CASSMALAGVGNEQFF

size: medium-sized
J: TRBJ2-5
D: TRBD2
V: TRBV20-1
DNA: TGCAGTGCTAGACGGCCCCGACTAGCGGGCCAAGAGACCCAGTACTTC
CDR3: CSARRPRLAGQETQYF

size: few
J: TRBJ2-7
D: TRBD2
V: TRBV7-8
DNA: TGTGCCAGCAGCTTACGGCGGGGGAGCTCCTACGAGCAGTACTTC
CDR3: CASSLRRGSSYEQYF

size: many
J: TRBJ2-3
D: .
V: TRBV4-3
DNA: TGCGCCAGCAGCCAAGATAAACAGGGTGGGAGTACGCAGTATTTT
CDR3: CASSQDKQGGSTQYF

size: few
J: TRBJ2-3
D: TRBD2
V: TRBV7-2
DNA: TGTGCCAGCAGCCCGTTAGCGGGAGAAACAGATACGCAGTATTTT
CDR3: CASSPLAGETDTQYF

size: medium-sized
J: TRBJ1-1
D: TRBD1
V: TRBV30
DNA: TGTGCCTGGAGTACTACAGGGGAGGCTGAAGCTTTCTTT
CDR3: CAWSTTGEAEAFF

size: many
J: TRBJ2-1
D: .
V: TRBV6-2/TRBV6-3
DNA: TGTGCCAGCAGTTACGGGGGCTACAATGAGCAGTTCTTC
CDR3: CASSYGGYNEQFF

size: few
J: TRBJ2-3
D: TRBD2
V: TRBV6-4
DNA: TGTGCCAGCAGTGACTCGGCTAGCGGGGGGGCCTGGGATACGCAGTATTTT
CDR3: CASSDSASGGAWDTQYF

size: large
J: TRBJ2-3
D: TRBD2
V: TRBV5-1
DNA: TGCGCCAGCAGCTCGCTGGGAGGGATGGCAGATACGCAGTATTTT
CDR3: CASSSLGGMADTQYF

size: medium-sized
J: TRBJ1-5
D: .
V: TRBV19
DNA: TGTGCCAGTAGTAGTGAAGGTTCGTGGCCCCAGCATTTT
CDR3: CASSSEGSWPQHF

size: medium-sized
J: TRBJ2-6
D: TRBD1
V: TRBV3-1
DNA: TGTGCCAGCAGCCACACAGGGGGTTACTCTGGGGCCAACGTCCTGACTTTC
CDR3: CASSHTGGYSGANVLTF

size: large
J: TRBJ1-1
D: .
V: TRBV30
DNA: TGTGCCTGGTCCCGGGGCCCGCCGTGGACGGCTTTCTTT
CDR3: CAWSRGPPWTAFF

size: medium-sized
J: TRBJ2-3
D: TRBD1
V: TRBV11-2
DNA: TGTGCCAGCAGCCCCGACAGGGAACCGTATTTT
CDR3: CASSPDREPYF

size: few
J: TRBJ2-3
D: .
V: TRBV29-1
DNA: TGCAGCGTTCGGAGCGGCACAGATACGCAGTATTTT
CDR3: CSVRSGTDTQYF

size: many
J: TRBJ2-1
D: TRBD2
V: TRBV6-5
DNA: TGTGCCAGCAGTACGGGACTAGCGGGACCCTACAATGAGCAGTTCTTC
CDR3: CASSTGLAGPYNEQFF

size: .
J: TRBJ2-7
D: TRBD2
V: TRBV6-6
DNA: TGTGCCAGCAGTTACGAGCTAGCGGGGGCGAGCTCCTGCAATGAGCAGTACTTC
CDR3: CASSYELAGASSCNEQYF

size: large
J: TRBJ1-4
D: TRBD1
V: TRBV27
DNA: TGTGCCAGCAGCCGACAGGGGTCGAATGAAAAACTGTTTTTT
CDR3: CASSRQGSNEKLFF

size: .
J: TRBJ1-2
D: .
V: TRBV2
DNA: TGTGCCAGCTCCATTTTACAGGGTGGCGGCTACACCTTC
CDR3: CASSILQGGGYTF

size: large
J: TRBJ1-5
D: .
V: TRBV7-9
DNA: TGTGCCAGCAGCTTTGGAGCGGCAGCTAATAGCAATCAGCCCCAGCATTTT
CDR3: CASSFGAAANSNQPQHF

size: .
J: TRBJ2-7
D: TRBD1
V: TRBV30
DNA: TGTGCCTGGACCGGGACAGGGTATAACGAGCAGTACTTC
CDR3: CAWTGTGYNEQYF

size: .
J: TRBJ1-4
D: .
V: TRBV14
DNA: TGTGCCAGCAGCCGCAACGGGAATGAAAAACTGTTTTTT
CDR3: CASSRNGNEKLFF

size: medium-sized
J: TRBJ2-2
D: .
V: TRBV3-1
DNA: TGTGCCAGCAGCCAAGGCCAGGTCCACACCGGGGAGCTGTTTTTT
CDR3: CASSQGQVHTGELFF

size: many
J: TRBJ2-5
D: .
V: TRBV2
DNA: TGTGCCAGCAGTGCCCCGCCTCTGGGGGAGACCCAGTACTTC
CDR3: CASSAPPLGETQYF

size: few
J: TRBJ2-7
D: TRBD1
V: TRBV3-1
DNA: TGTGCCAGCAGCCAAGGGGACAGAGCGAGCTCCTACGAGCAGTACTTC
CDR3: CASSQGDRASSYEQYF

size: few
J: TRBJ2-1
D: TRBD1
V: TRBV7-8
DNA: TGTGCCAGCAGCTTAGGGGACAGCAATGAGCAGTTCTTC
CDR3: CASSLGDSNEQFF

size: medium-sized
J: TRBJ2-7
D: .
V: TRBV7-2
DNA: TGTGCCAGCAGCTTACTAGGCGGCAGCGACGAGCAGTACTTC
CDR3: CASSLLGGSDEQYF

size: .
J: TRBJ2-1
D: .
V: TRBV14
DNA: TGTGCCAGCAGCCGGAGACAGGCCGAGCAGTTCTTC
CDR3: CASSRRQAEQFF

size: many
J: TRBJ2-7
D: TRBD1
V: TRBV28
DNA: TGTGCCAGCAGTTTTGGGGACAGGGAGTACGAGCAGTACTTC
CDR3: CASSFGDREYEQYF

size: few
J: TRBJ1-5
D: .
V: TRBV5-5
DNA: TGTGCCAGCAGCTTGACCCGGGGGAGTCAGCCCCAGCATTTT
CDR3: CASSLTRGSQPQHF

size: medium-sized
J: TRBJ2-2
D: .
V: TRBV24-1
DNA: TGTGCCACCAGTGATTTCCCAGGGGGGTCGAACACCGGGGAGCTGTTTTTT
CDR3: CATSDFPGGSNTGELFF

size: few
J: TRBJ1-4
D: .
V: TRBV2
DNA: TGTGCCAGCGGTGTCATCGAAAAACTGTTTTTT
CDR3: CASGVIEKLFF

size: .
J: TRBJ2-3
D: TRBD1
V: TRBV20-1
DNA: TGCAGTGCTAGAGGGGGACAGGGGCGCCATACTAGCACAGATACGCAGTATTTT
CDR3: CSARGGQGRHTSTDTQYF

size: few
J: TRBJ1-4
D: .
V: TRBV11-2
DNA: TGTGCCAGCAGCGTCTTGACAGCCCGAGTTCAAAAACTGTTTTTT
CDR3: CASSVLTARVQKLFF

size: medium-sized
J: TRBJ1-5
D: .
V: TRBV28
DNA: TGTGCCAGCAGTTCTCCGACGAGGGGATCTAATCAGCCCCAGCATTTT
CDR3: CASSSPTRGSNQPQHF

size: medium-sized
J: TRBJ2-1
D: .
V: TRBV29-1
DNA: TGCAGCGTCCTGGCCATAGACAATGAGCAGTTCTTC
CDR3: CSVLAIDNEQFF

size: medium-sized
J: TRBJ2-3
D: .
V: TRBV6-5
DNA: TGTGCCAGCAGGGCCGGGGGCGGCAGCACAGATACGCAGTATTTT
CDR3: CASRAGGGSTDTQYF

size: medium-sized
J: TRBJ2-1
D: TRBD2
V: TRBV3-1
DNA: TGTGCCAGCAGCATACTAGCGGGAGGTAATGAGCAGTTCTTC
CDR3: CASSILAGGNEQFF

size: few
J: TRBJ2-1
D: TRBD2
V: TRBV11-2
DNA: TGTGCCAGCAGCTTATGGGGAGGGGCTAACAATGAGCAGTTCTTC
CDR3: CASSLWGGANNEQFF

size: medium-sized
J: TRBJ2-1
D: .
V: TRBV28
DNA: TGTGCCAGCAGCATTCCCAGTCGGGGGAGTGAGCAGTTCTTC
CDR3: CASSIPSRGSEQFF

size: large
J: TRBJ1-4
D: .
V: TRBV19
DNA: TGTGCCAGAACCCCCCACCGGGGCGAAAAACTGTTTTTT
CDR3: CARTPHRGEKLFF